Given below is one T cell receptor beta chain in context. Its antigen is undetermined. One end of the junction is discordant with germline, which a read error may explain. Bulk libraries came from a prior protocol with listed TCR primers. TCRdb processed the PCR reads anew with MiXCR; each CDR3 protein has one entry. The repertoire holds about 500,000 distinct CDR3 sequences, with 20% to 25% as singletons. This sample stems from a study of molecular identifiers for immune sequencing clone quantification. Study findings and constraints: A single cell's spiked Jurkat TCR RNA was reportedly detectable among 900,000 to 1,000,000 naive cells. Clones above 20 RNA copies contained over 99% of effector molecules but under 1% of naive ones.

The CDR3 runs 14 residues. The germline CDR1 and CDR2 sequences are MGHRA and YSYEKL. J is TRBJ1-6 and V is TRBV4-1, with D possibly TRBD1 on 6 matching bases. Sequencing was done on a sample of naive CD8+ T cells from blood, with Jurkat cell RNA spiked in. Subset noted: FACS-sorted CD8+CD4-CCR7+CD45RA+ naive T cells. This receptor was taken from a human donor in good health. Some libraries in this study had Jurkat cell RNA spiked in. CDR3 protein: CANSQQGRNSPLHF. CDR3 in DNA: TGCGCCAACAGCCAACAGGGACGGAATTCGCCCCTCCACTTT.